The T cell receptor (beta chain) described here comes from a study of T-cell reconstitution after alpha-beta-depleted transplantation in children. General study results and limits: About two months after transplant, alpha-beta T cells reportedly came from several hundred expanded graft clones. By one year post-transplant, T-cell counts and diversity largely arose from T cells that were newly produced. Surviving thymic progenitors and recipient T cells were the source of high TCRbeta diversity at day 60 in some patients.

Regarding this clonotype: Antigen: not known.

Unique molecular identifiers were incorporated when the TCRbeta library was constructed. TCRdb independently ran MiXCR on the PCR reads; one entry per CDR3 protein. The table has fewer than 750,000 distinct CDR3 sequences, about 21% seen once. The CDR3 is made up of 15 amino acids. Germline CDR1 SGHTA, CDR2 FQGTGA. J gave up 3 bases and V 1 base, and 6 bases lay outside the gene matches. This specimen was PBMCs, mostly from graft donor cells, taken 360 days after TCRalphabeta/CD19-depleted stem cell transplant. This chain uses TRBV7-3 with TRBJ2-7; 7 bases line up with TRBD1. The receptor comes from a boy under two years old who had a stem cell transplant for acute myeloid leukemia, so the T cells may come from the graft donor. The CDR3 DNA follows: TGTGCCAGCAGCTTAAGTGGGGGACAGATCTACGAGCAGTACTTC. Protein product: CASSLSGGQIYEQYF. Full variable domain (remainder filled in from reference TRBV7-3 and TRBJ2-7): GAGVSQTPSNKVTEKGKYVELRCDPISGHTALYWYRQSLGQGPEFLIYFQGTGAADDSGLPNDRFFAVRPEGSVSTLKIQRTERGDSAVYLCASSLSGGQIYEQYFGPGTRLTVT.